Sequencing of this T cell receptor (beta chain) was carried out in a study of identical twins' blood T cells. In this sample, this clonotype turned up a few times. Its antigen remains unidentified. General study results and limits: Each donor's most abundant TCRbeta clonotypes shared more CDR3 sequences with her twin than unrelated donors.

Both ends of each TCR cDNA library bore sample-specific barcodes. Each CDR3 protein is one row after TCRdb ran MiXCR on the 5' RACE reads. The table records roughly 340,000 distinct CDR3 sequences, about 28% of them present only once. Reared together, all three twin pairs probably met the same infectious agents and vaccines. Trimming removed 4 bases from V and 5 bases from J, with 9 bases in between. The CDR3 runs 13 residues. CDR1 is SEHNR and CDR2 is FQNEAQ in the germline V gene (reference sequence). The rearrangement links TRBV7-9 to TRBJ1-3, with D unclear. This receptor was taken from a woman aged 18-49 years in good health. The specimen was PBMCs. The CDR3 DNA reads TGTGCCAGCAGCTCCGCTCAAAGAAACACCATATATTTT. It encodes CASSSAQRNTIYF.